This T cell receptor (beta chain) was sequenced in a study of metastatic and nonmetastatic thyroid tumors. Overall study: The comparison covered peripheral blood and tumor or nodule tissue in malignant and benign thyroid patients.

General study findings and limits: TCR beta diversity was reportedly significantly higher in malignant thyroid tumors than benign nodules, in blood and tumor.

This clone is termed medium-sized (0.01 to 0.1%). What it binds is unknown. TCRdb reassembled clones from the PCR reads with MiXCR. The sample includes 25,000 to 30,000 clones, around 15% of them seen just once. Each patient went into thyroid surgery without having received any treatment. The CDR3 contains 15 residues. The V and J ends lost 6 bases and 4 bases respectively, with 19 bases between them. This TCR was sampled from a female donor with papillary thyroid cancer or a benign thyroid nodule (not recorded which). Some clones in this sample may be carry-over from other donors' samples. Sequencing was carried out using blood. The chain combines TRBV12-3 or TRBV12-4 with TRBJ2-7, with a weak D call TRBD1 (5 bases). The CDR3 nucleotides are TGTGCCAGCAGCAGCCCCGGGCTAAAGGGGTACGAGCAGTACTTC. Protein product: CASSSPGLKGYEQYF.